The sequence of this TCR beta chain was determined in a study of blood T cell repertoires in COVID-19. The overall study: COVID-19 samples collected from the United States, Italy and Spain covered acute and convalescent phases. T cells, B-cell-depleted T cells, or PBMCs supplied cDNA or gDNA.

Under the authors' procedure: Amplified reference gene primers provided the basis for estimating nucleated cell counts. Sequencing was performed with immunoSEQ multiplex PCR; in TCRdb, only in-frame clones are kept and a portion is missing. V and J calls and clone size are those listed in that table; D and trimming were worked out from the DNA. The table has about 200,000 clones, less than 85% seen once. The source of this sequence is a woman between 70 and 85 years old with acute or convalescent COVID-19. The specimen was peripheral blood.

The CDR3 sequence is CATSDRYNEKLFF. The DNA for the CDR3 is TGTGCCACCAGTGACAGGTATAATGAAAAACTGTTTTTT. This sequence joins TRBV24-1 and TRBJ1-4; D is unclear. The CDR3 sequence is 13 residues long. Trimming removed 4 bases from V and 4 bases from J, with 6 bases in between. Germline-derived CDR1 and CDR2 are KGHDR and SFDVKD.